What follows are 12 T cell receptor beta chains derived from one specimen sequenced in a study of shared T cell receptors in the human thymus. Sequenced by immunoSEQ multiplex PCR; TCRdb stores in-frame clones only, minus some. The data show about 380,000 clones, with 95% seen just once and approximately 0.02% held by the top ten. The sequenced sample was thymocytes. These receptors came from a human donor.

The genes are TRBV27 and TRBJ1-1; 8 bases line up with TRBD1. Germline lookup yields CDR1 MNHEY and CDR2 SMNVEV (reference sequence). The CDR3 runs 13 residues. V lost 5 bases, J lost 8 bases, and 7 bases stayed unmatched. DNA for the CDR3: TGTGCCAGCAGTAGGCAGGGGGCTGGCGAAGCTTTCTTT. Translating gives CASSRQGAGEAFF.

This chain connects TRBV7-2 to TRBJ1-1; 7 bases agree with TRBD1. From germline, CDR1 is SGHTA and CDR2 FQGNSA. After removal of 4 bases from V and 1 base from J, the junction contained 12 bases not matched to a gene. The CDR3 covers 17 residues. The CDR3 here is CASSSGWQGVRNTEAFF. The CDR3 nucleotides read TGTGCCAGCAGCTCCGGGTGGCAGGGGGTAAGGAACACTGAAGCTTTCTTT.

This chain uses TRBV7-6 with TRBJ2-2, with 9 bases that match TRBD2. The V segment lost 5 bases and the J segment 2 bases; nucleotides outside the gene matches: 9. The CDR3 loop spans 17 amino acids. The germline CDR1 and CDR2 sequences are SGHVS and FNYEAQ. CDR3 protein: CASSPPGLAPNTGELFF. CDR3 in DNA: TGTGCCAGCAGCCCACCAGGACTAGCGCCCAACACCGGGGAGCTGTTTTTT.

As to this clone: This sample also contains other DNA sequences that code for the same CDR3. This sequence joins TRBV18 and TRBJ1-1; D remains unclear. CDR1 is KGHSH and CDR2 is LQKENI in the germline V gene. Trimming cost V 0 bases and J 1 base, with 3 bases left between them. The CDR3 totals 13 residues. The DNA of the CDR3 is TGTGCCAGCTCACCACCCGGGAACACTGAAGCTTTCTTT. Its translation is CASSPPGNTEAFF.

The rearrangement links TRBV11-1 to TRBJ2-1; 11 bases agree with TRBD2. V gave up 5 bases and J gave up 3 bases; unmatched junction bases: 3. CDR1 SGHAT and CDR2 FQDESV come from the germline V gene (reference sequence). CDR3 length equals 15 residues. For the CDR3, the DNA is TGTGCCAGCAGCCCCACTAGCGGGAGCTACAATGAGCAGTTCTTC. It codes for CASSPTSGSYNEQFF. Filled out from reference TRBV11-1 and TRBJ2-1, the complete variable domain reads EAEVAQSPRYKITEKSQAVAFWCDPISGHATLYWYRQILGQGPELLVQFQDESVVDDSQLPKDRFSAERLKGVDSTLKIQPAELGDSAMYLCASSPTSGSYNEQFFGPGTRLTVL.

The genes are TRBV19 and TRBJ1-2; a weak D match, TRBD1 (5 bases). The CDR3 loop spans 14 amino acids. The V end was cut by 0 bases, the J end by 6 bases, with 11 bases between. CDR1 and CDR2 (germline): LNHDA, SQIVND (reference sequence). The CDR3 DNA sequence: TGTGCCAGTAGTATAGATCCTATAGGGGATGGCTACACCTTC. Its translation is CASSIDPIGDGYTF.

V usage is TRBV27 and J usage is TRBJ2-6; 7 bases fit TRBD1. The germline gives CDR1 MNHEY, CDR2 SMNVEV (reference sequence). Trimming cost V 2 bases and J 2 bases; bases outside gene matches: 12. The CDR3 is 19 residues long. This CDR3 reads CASSLHRQGLPPGANVLTF. The CDR3 DNA follows: TGTGCCAGCAGTTTACATCGACAGGGTCTTCCTCCTGGGGCCAACGTCCTGACTTTC.

The chain employs TRBV19 and TRBJ1-3, with D unclear. Germline V gene sequence: CDR1 LNHDA, CDR2 SQIVND (reference sequence). The CDR3 is made up of 14 amino acids. V was clipped by 9 bases and J by 0 bases, with 12 bases between them. CDR3 in DNA: TGTGCCAGCAGGACGGGGAACTCTGGAAACACCATATATTTT. Its translation: CASRTGNSGNTIYF.

V and J are TRBV7-6 and TRBJ1-2; 8 bases are a match to TRBD1. V gave up 1 base and J gave up 8 bases; unmatched junction bases: 12. The CDR3 runs 16 residues. Germline V lookup: CDR1 SGHVS, CDR2 FNYEAQ. CDR3 region: CASSLVGTGRVEGYTF. CDR3 DNA sequence: TGTGCCAGCAGCTTAGTAGGGACAGGTAGGGTGGAGGGCTACACCTTC.

CDR3 loop: CASRLWGFNEQFF. In nucleotides, the CDR3 is TGTGCCAGCAGGTTGTGGGGGTTCAATGAGCAGTTCTTC. This rearrangement joins TRBV5-5 to TRBJ2-1; either TRBD1 or TRBD2 may supply D (5 bases each). V lost 5 bases, J lost 6 bases, and 12 bases lay in between. Germline V CDR1 and CDR2: SGHKS, YYEKEE (reference sequence). The CDR3 spans 13 residues.

This chain joins TRBV7-9 and TRBJ2-1; D remains unclear. Germline V gene data show CDR1 as SEHNR and CDR2 as FQNEAQ (reference sequence). This CDR3 spans 13 amino acids. The V and J ends lost 3 bases and 7 bases respectively, with 10 bases between them. The DNA for the CDR3 is TGTGCCAGCAGCTTTAAGGGAACGAATGAGCAGTTCTTC. Protein product: CASSFKGTNEQFF.

The J gene is TRBJ2-3, the V gene TRBV19; D is undetermined. V lost 4 bases to trimming and J lost 1 base, with 12 bases between them. CDR3 length: 15 residues. In germline, CDR1 is LNHDA, CDR2 SQIVND (reference sequence). CDR3 residues: CASSKVQAGTDTQYF. CDR3 nucleotides: TGTGCCAGTAGTAAGGTGCAAGCTGGCACAGATACGCAGTATTTT.